The following is a TCR beta chain sequence with its context. Its matching antigen is unknown. Negatively enriched CD4+ T cells were divided by CD45RA into naive and memory. This sample stems from a study of shared clonotypes between healthy human individuals. Study outcomes and limitations: Naive CD4 clonotypes were shared across several donors at approximately 5.3%.

It was about 210 ng DNA, approximately 28,000 T cell genomes, that sorted-subset replicate PCRs used. Produced via immunoSEQ multiplex PCR; TCRdb's table is partial and in-frame only. The sample lists about 1.4 million clones; 96% were seen once. What was sequenced was naive CD4+ T cells sorted from blood. The subset is: CD45RA+ positively selected. This receptor was obtained from a man aged 25-45 years in good health.

The CDR3 DNA is TGTGCCAGCAGCTTGGGGGGTCGGCAGCCCCAGCATTTT. This encodes CASSLGGRQPQHF. The V call is TRBV5-5, the J call TRBJ1-5; unclear D gene. This CDR3 contains 13 residues. Germline CDR1 SGHKS, CDR2 YYEKEE (reference sequence). V gave up 0 bases and J gave up 7 bases, with 8 bases separating them.